This T cell receptor (beta chain) was recorded in a study of CD8 T cells in Susac syndrome (dated 2019 in TCRdb). Regarding the study in general: Among the Susac syndrome patients who were sequenced, clinically active disease was present in more than 5 and clinical remission was observed in roughly 8. The study used repertoire sequencing to test whether antigen drove CD8+ T cell activation and differentiation in Susac syndrome. At blood withdrawal, Susac syndrome patients were therapy-naive, treated with corticosteroids (with IVIg additionally given to some), or treated with IVIg alone.

On this clonotype itself: The specificity of this receptor is unknown. One base away there is no much larger clone; base qualities are not given.

RNA was extracted using the RNeasy kit, and about 0.5 to 1 ug of the RNA was reverse transcribed with random hexamers. The immunoSEQ multiplex PCR assay, covering 54 Vbeta and 13 Jbeta segments, was used to amplify TCR beta CDR3 regions. PCR amplification bias was corrected by using a synthetic template baseline for primer optimization and computational correction. For the original study's pipeline: Reads were assigned to V, D and J genes according to IMGT and analyzed in immunoSEQ Analyzer, with only productive sequences retained. Clonality was calculated as one minus the Shannon entropy normalized by log2 of the number of productive unique sequences. For each patient and control, public and private clones were evaluated among the 100 most prevalent clones. Clones were defined as Susac-specific when absent from the healthy and MS cohorts, from 1,000 to 1,100 published viral clones and from other ImmuneACCESS disease sequences. TCRdb redid the processing of the public reads, applying fastp at Q25 and MiXCR, and retained in-frame beta chains. Identical CDR3 proteins give one entry, which carries the most common genes and DNA. In this record, the V and J calls reflect TCRdb's handling and not the investigators' own analysis. The sample yields over 150,000 distinct CDR3 sequences; roughly 95% were counted once. About 0.12% of the sample is taken by the ten largest.

Beyond this particular receptor, the publication reports: The CD4+ T cell repertoire of patients with Susac syndrome showed no detectable clonal expansion. The number of individuals in the TCR sequencing and HLA analysis was recognized as being relatively small.

Sequences SGHTA (CDR1) and FQGNSA (CDR2) are obtained from the germline V gene. The CDR3 measures 14 amino acids from cysteine to phenylalanine. Only the CDR3 DNA is retained, 42 bases long and in frame from the first base. At the junction V is shortened by 0 bases and J by 3 bases; bases outside the gene matches: 1. Peripheral blood CD8+ and CD4+ T cells from healthy donors, Susac syndrome patients and multiple sclerosis patients were profiled by high-throughput TCR beta sequencing. The Susac syndrome patients fulfilled recently defined diagnostic criteria for definite or probable disease. Bulk CD8+ and CD4+ T cells were purified by magnetic negative isolation, whereas CD8+ TEMRA cells were enriched by FACS. Blood was drawn into EDTA tubes, processed within 24 hours, and PBMCs were isolated by density gradient centrifugation. PBMCs destined for TCR sequencing were cryopreserved in liquid nitrogen and later thawed in a 37 °C water bath. Purity of sorted or isolated CD4+, CD8+ and CD8+ TEMRA cells was at least 90%.

Recombination linked TRBV7-2 to TRBJ2-7; the central 8 bases match TRBD2. Source material: CD4+ T cells from PBMCs. This receptor was obtained from a human donor with Susac syndrome. The CDR3 loop reads CASSLASGSYEQYF. The bases are TGTGCCAGCAGCTTAGCAAGCGGGAGCTACGAGCAGTACTTC.